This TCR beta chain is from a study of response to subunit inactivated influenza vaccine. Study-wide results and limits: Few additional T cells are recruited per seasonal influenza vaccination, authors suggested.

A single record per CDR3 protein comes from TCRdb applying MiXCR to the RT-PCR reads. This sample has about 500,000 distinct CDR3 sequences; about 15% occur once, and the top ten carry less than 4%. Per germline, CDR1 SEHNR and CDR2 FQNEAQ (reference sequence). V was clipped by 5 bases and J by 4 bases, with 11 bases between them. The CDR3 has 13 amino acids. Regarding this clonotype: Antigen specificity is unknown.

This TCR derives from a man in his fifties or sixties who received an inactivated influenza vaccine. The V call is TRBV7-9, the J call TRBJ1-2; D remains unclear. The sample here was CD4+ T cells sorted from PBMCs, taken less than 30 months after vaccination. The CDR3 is CASSPEGFYGYTF. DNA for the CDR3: TGTGCCAGCAGCCCCGAAGGTTTCTATGGCTACACCTTC. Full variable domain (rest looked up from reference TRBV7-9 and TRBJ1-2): DTGVSQNPRHKITKRGQNVTFRCDPISEHNRLYWYRQTLGQGPEFLTYFQNEAQLEKSRLLSDRFSAERPKGSFSTLEIQRTEQGDSAMYLCASSPEGFYGYTFGSGTRLTVV.